These T cell receptor beta chains were read from a single sample in a study of blood T cell repertoires in COVID-19. Sequenced by immunoSEQ multiplex PCR; TCRdb stores in-frame clones only, minus some. Of approximately 57,000 clones listed, approximately 82% are singletons. The sequenced sample consisted of peripheral blood. The receptors stem from a woman aged 80 or over with acute or convalescent COVID-19. CDR3s include the opening cysteine and the closing phenylalanine or tryptophan. The order of the fields is CDR3 protein, CDR3 DNA, D gene, V gene, J gene, clone size. D genes are given only for firm matches. Clone size appears in some rows only: once, few, many, or a class for an expanded clone.

CDR3aa: CASSPPGLNTGELFF; CDR3nt: TGTGCCAGCAGCCCTCCGGGACTAAACACCGGGGAGCTGTTTTTT; d_gene: TRBD2; v_gene: TRBV11-2; j_gene: TRBJ2-2; abundance: .
CDR3aa: CASSDRRMNTEAFF; CDR3nt: TGTGCCAGCAGTGACCGGCGGATGAACACTGAAGCTTTCTTT; d_gene: .; v_gene: TRBV25-1; j_gene: TRBJ1-1; abundance: few
CDR3aa: CASSRRGPGVQETQYF; CDR3nt: TGTGCCAGCAGCCGGCGGGGACCAGGAGTCCAAGAGACCCAGTACTTC; d_gene: .; v_gene: TRBV21-1; j_gene: TRBJ2-5; abundance: .
CDR3aa: CASTVAGGPTDTQYF; CDR3nt: TGCGCCAGCACCGTAGCGGGAGGTCCCACAGATACGCAGTATTTT; d_gene: TRBD2; v_gene: TRBV5-1; j_gene: TRBJ2-3; abundance: .
CDR3aa: CASSSLGHTGETQYF; CDR3nt: TGTGCCAGCAGCTCCCTTGGACATACGGGAGAGACCCAGTACTTC; d_gene: .; v_gene: TRBV5-5; j_gene: TRBJ2-5; abundance: .
CDR3aa: CASSHLQGASGETQYF; CDR3nt: TGTGCCAGCAGCCATCTACAGGGGGCGTCCGGAGAGACCCAGTACTTC; d_gene: TRBD1; v_gene: TRBV5-4; j_gene: TRBJ2-5; abundance: .
CDR3aa: CASSPGSGNGNTIYF; CDR3nt: TGCGCCAGCAGCCCCGGGTCGGGGAATGGAAACACCATATATTTT; d_gene: .; v_gene: TRBV5-1; j_gene: TRBJ1-3; abundance: once
CDR3aa: CASRTGGQGFRAFF; CDR3nt: TGTGCCAGCAGGACCGGTGGGCAGGGGTTCCGGGCTTTCTTT; d_gene: .; v_gene: TRBV6-5; j_gene: TRBJ1-1; abundance: .
CDR3aa: CASSLGRTSGTDTQYF; CDR3nt: TGCGCCAGCAGCTTGGGTAGGACTAGCGGCACAGATACGCAGTATTTT; d_gene: TRBD2; v_gene: TRBV5-1; j_gene: TRBJ2-3; abundance: .
CDR3aa: CATGQRSSGNTIYF; CDR3nt: TGTGCCACCGGACAGCGCTCCTCTGGAAACACCATATATTTT; d_gene: .; v_gene: TRBV2; j_gene: TRBJ1-3; abundance: .
CDR3aa: CASSLDRLNTEAFF; CDR3nt: TGCGCCAGCAGCTTGGACAGACTAAACACTGAAGCTTTCTTT; d_gene: .; v_gene: TRBV5-1; j_gene: TRBJ1-1; abundance: .
CDR3aa: CASSLEERNSYEQYF; CDR3nt: TGTGCCAGCAGTTTGGAGGAGCGGAACTCCTACGAGCAGTACTTC; d_gene: .; v_gene: TRBV6-6; j_gene: TRBJ2-7; abundance: .
CDR3aa: CASGLVLASGSVNEQFF; CDR3nt: TGTGCTAGTGGTTTGGTCCTTGCCAGCGGGAGTGTAAATGAGCAGTTCTTC; d_gene: TRBD2; v_gene: TRBV12-5; j_gene: TRBJ2-1; abundance: .
CDR3aa: CAWTPGTYTGELFF; CDR3nt: TGTGCCTGGACTCCTGGGACTTACACCGGGGAGCTGTTTTTT; d_gene: .; v_gene: TRBV30; j_gene: TRBJ2-2; abundance: .
CDR3aa: CASSPGTGMGGYTF; CDR3nt: TGTGCCAGCAGTCCCGGTACAGGGATGGGCGGCTACACCTTC; d_gene: .; v_gene: TRBV6-4; j_gene: TRBJ1-2; abundance: .
CDR3aa: CASSEVGRGSYNSPLHF; CDR3nt: TGTGCCAGCAGTGAAGTGGGCAGGGGCTCCTATAATTCACCCCTCCACTTT; d_gene: .; v_gene: TRBV6-1; j_gene: TRBJ1-6; abundance: .
CDR3aa: CASSPRTSGYNEQFF; CDR3nt: TGTGCCAGCAGTCCGCGGACTAGCGGATACAATGAGCAGTTCTTC; d_gene: TRBD2; v_gene: TRBV28; j_gene: TRBJ2-1; abundance: .
CDR3aa: CASSYLASGRAGEQYF; CDR3nt: TGTGCCAGCAGTTACCTGGCTAGCGGGAGGGCCGGCGAGCAGTACTTC; d_gene: TRBD2; v_gene: TRBV6-5; j_gene: TRBJ2-7; abundance: .
CDR3aa: CASSLELAYEQYF; CDR3nt: TGTGCCAGCAGTTTAGAACTTGCCTACGAGCAGTACTTC; d_gene: .; v_gene: TRBV6-6; j_gene: TRBJ2-7; abundance: .
CDR3aa: CASSSDRGPGYTF; CDR3nt: TGTGCCAGCAGCTCAGACAGGGGGCCTGGCTACACCTTC; d_gene: TRBD1; v_gene: TRBV5-6; j_gene: TRBJ1-2; abundance: .
CDR3aa: CASSLGGPSNEKLFF; CDR3nt: TGCGCCAGCAGCTTGGGGGGGCCGTCTAATGAAAAACTGTTTTTT; d_gene: .; v_gene: TRBV5-1; j_gene: TRBJ1-4; abundance: .
CDR3aa: CASTSGGWDTQYF; CDR3nt: TGTGCCAGTACTAGCGGGGGGTGGGATACGCAGTATTTT; d_gene: TRBD2; v_gene: TRBV6-5; j_gene: TRBJ2-3; abundance: .
CDR3aa: CASSTRGREQFF; CDR3nt: TGTGCCAGCAGCACTAGGGGGCGTGAGCAGTTCTTC; d_gene: TRBD1; v_gene: TRBV7-8; j_gene: TRBJ2-1; abundance: .
CDR3aa: CATSRDNTVRTGELFF; CDR3nt: TGTGCCACCAGCAGAGATAATACCGTGCGCACCGGGGAGCTGTTTTTT; d_gene: .; v_gene: TRBV15; j_gene: TRBJ2-2; abundance: .
CDR3aa: CASSSGTGYQETQYF; CDR3nt: TGTGCCAGCAGCTCAGGGACAGGCTACCAAGAGACCCAGTACTTC; d_gene: TRBD1; v_gene: TRBV5-8; j_gene: TRBJ2-5; abundance: .
CDR3aa: CASTRTSGSQETQYF; CDR3nt: TGTGCCAGTACCCGGACTAGCGGGAGCCAAGAGACCCAGTACTTC; d_gene: TRBD2; v_gene: TRBV19; j_gene: TRBJ2-5; abundance: .
CDR3aa: CASSSARTVEAFF; CDR3nt: TGTGCCAGCAGTAGCGCCCGGACAGTTGAAGCTTTCTTT; d_gene: .; v_gene: TRBV12-3/TRBV12-4; j_gene: TRBJ1-1; abundance: .
CDR3aa: CAWSRWGGGNTEAFF; CDR3nt: TGTGCCTGGAGCCGATGGGGGGGAGGGAACACTGAAGCTTTCTTT; d_gene: .; v_gene: TRBV30; j_gene: TRBJ1-1; abundance: .
CDR3aa: CASSGGQGRADTQYF; CDR3nt: TGTGCCAGTAGTGGTGGACAGGGGCGGGCAGATACGCAGTATTTT; d_gene: TRBD1; v_gene: TRBV19; j_gene: TRBJ2-3; abundance: few
CDR3aa: CASKTSDEKLFF; CDR3nt: TGTGCCAGCAAAACCAGCGATGAAAAACTGTTTTTT; d_gene: .; v_gene: TRBV27; j_gene: TRBJ1-4; abundance: once
CDR3aa: CASSSRDSQNFEAFF; CDR3nt: TGCGCCAGCAGCAGCCGGGACAGTCAGAACTTTGAAGCTTTCTTT; d_gene: TRBD1; v_gene: TRBV5-1; j_gene: TRBJ1-1; abundance: few
CDR3aa: CASRADRNAYEKLFF; CDR3nt: TGTGCCAGCAGAGCCGACAGGAACGCTTATGAAAAACTGTTTTTT; d_gene: .; v_gene: TRBV6-5; j_gene: TRBJ1-4; abundance: .
CDR3aa: CASSTGQGGNEKLFF; CDR3nt: TGTGCCAGCAGCACCGGACAGGGGGGAAATGAAAAACTGTTTTTT; d_gene: TRBD1; v_gene: TRBV7-9; j_gene: TRBJ1-4; abundance: .
CDR3aa: CASWGPGTSGSRNTGELFF; CDR3nt: TGTGCCAGCTGGGGCCCAGGGACTAGCGGGAGCCGGAACACCGGGGAGCTGTTTTTT; d_gene: TRBD2; v_gene: TRBV7-9; j_gene: TRBJ2-2; abundance: .
CDR3aa: CASSQTSIEAFF; CDR3nt: TGTGCCAGCAGCCAGACATCCATTGAAGCTTTCTTT; d_gene: .; v_gene: TRBV5-8; j_gene: TRBJ1-1; abundance: .
CDR3aa: CASSDLGEGWSQPQHF; CDR3nt: TGTGCCAGCAGTGACCTTGGGGAGGGATGGTCTCAGCCCCAGCATTTT; d_gene: .; v_gene: TRBV6-1; j_gene: TRBJ1-5; abundance: .
CDR3aa: CASSFGYNEQFF; CDR3nt: TGTGCCAGCAGCTTCGGCTACAATGAGCAGTTCTTC; d_gene: .; v_gene: TRBV13; j_gene: TRBJ2-1; abundance: .
CDR3aa: CASRDAGYTGELFF; CDR3nt: TGTGCCAGCAGAGACGCAGGTTACACCGGGGAGCTGTTTTTT; d_gene: .; v_gene: TRBV6-5; j_gene: TRBJ2-2; abundance: .
CDR3aa: CASSLSKTEAFF; CDR3nt: TGCGCCAGCAGCTTGTCCAAAACTGAAGCTTTCTTT; d_gene: .; v_gene: TRBV5-1; j_gene: TRBJ1-1; abundance: .
CDR3aa: CASSVSPRDRGGEKLFF; CDR3nt: TGTGCCAGCAGCGTATCCCCACGGGACAGGGGCGGGGAAAAACTGTTTTTT; d_gene: TRBD1; v_gene: TRBV9; j_gene: TRBJ1-4; abundance: .
CDR3aa: CASSVNRDGYTF; CDR3nt: TGTGCCAGCAGCGTTAACAGGGATGGCTACACCTTC; d_gene: .; v_gene: TRBV9; j_gene: TRBJ1-2; abundance: few
CDR3aa: CASSFGGQGNYGYTF; CDR3nt: TGCGCCAGCAGCTTCGGGGGACAGGGGAACTATGGCTACACCTTC; d_gene: TRBD1; v_gene: TRBV5-1; j_gene: TRBJ1-2; abundance: .
CDR3aa: CASSTRQVTEAFF; CDR3nt: TGTGCCAGTAGTACGAGACAGGTCACTGAAGCTTTCTTT; d_gene: .; v_gene: TRBV19; j_gene: TRBJ1-1; abundance: .
CDR3aa: CASSGISGQGARGGEQFF; CDR3nt: TGTGCCAGCAGTGGGATCTCAGGACAGGGGGCGCGTGGAGGTGAGCAGTTCTTC; d_gene: TRBD1; v_gene: TRBV6-1; j_gene: TRBJ2-1; abundance: .
CDR3aa: CASSLAGRLSYEQYF; CDR3nt: TGTGCCAGCAGCTTGGCCGGCCGACTCTCCTACGAGCAGTACTTC; d_gene: .; v_gene: TRBV5-6; j_gene: TRBJ2-7; abundance: .
CDR3aa: CASIYLTPSSGNTIYF; CDR3nt: TGTGCCAGCATTTACCTGACACCGAGCTCTGGAAACACCATATATTTT; d_gene: .; v_gene: TRBV6-5; j_gene: TRBJ1-3; abundance: few
CDR3aa: CASSGGTSHNEQFF; CDR3nt: TGCGCCAGCAGCGGAGGGACTTCTCACAATGAGCAGTTCTTC; d_gene: .; v_gene: TRBV5-1; j_gene: TRBJ2-1; abundance: .
CDR3aa: CASSERGLRARTGELFF; CDR3nt: TGTGCCAGCAGTGAACGGGGACTAAGGGCTCGGACCGGGGAGCTGTTTTTT; d_gene: TRBD2; v_gene: TRBV2; j_gene: TRBJ2-2; abundance: once
CDR3aa: CASSYHPSRGKSEQYF; CDR3nt: TGTGCCAGCAGTTACCACCCGAGTAGAGGCAAATCTGAGCAGTACTTC; d_gene: .; v_gene: TRBV6-5; j_gene: TRBJ2-7; abundance: .
CDR3aa: CASSSPGQVSYEQYF; CDR3nt: TGTGCCAGCAGCTCCCCGGGACAGGTATCCTACGAGCAGTACTTC; d_gene: TRBD1; v_gene: TRBV28; j_gene: TRBJ2-7; abundance: few
CDR3aa: CASSPLSGGAFYEQYF; CDR3nt: TGTGCCAGCAGCCCGCTTAGTGGCGGGGCATTCTACGAGCAGTACTTC; d_gene: .; v_gene: TRBV7-6; j_gene: TRBJ2-7; abundance: .
CDR3aa: CATSDQGYTQYF; CDR3nt: TGTGCCACCAGTGATCAGGGATATACGCAGTATTTT; d_gene: .; v_gene: TRBV24-1; j_gene: TRBJ2-3; abundance: .
CDR3aa: CASSLALAGGSYEQYF; CDR3nt: TGTGCCAGCAGCTTAGCACTAGCGGGGGGGTCCTACGAGCAGTACTTC; d_gene: TRBD2; v_gene: TRBV7-8; j_gene: TRBJ2-7; abundance: medium-sized
CDR3aa: CASSESGLAGGQETQYF; CDR3nt: TGCGCCAGCAGCGAATCAGGACTAGCGGGGGGGCAAGAGACCCAGTACTTC; d_gene: TRBD2; v_gene: TRBV5-1; j_gene: TRBJ2-5; abundance: .